Detailed here is one T cell receptor (beta chain). Its target is not known. RNA was extracted and reverse transcribed into cDNA as the sequencing template. Profiled with immunoSEQ multiplex PCR; TCRdb holds only in-frame clones, not every one. The data show about 64,000 clones, around 40% seen once. This sample is drawn from a study of CD8+ T cells in alopecia areata. After removal of 3 bases from V and 4 bases from J, the junction contained 7 bases not matched to a gene. The CDR3 runs 15 residues. Germline CDR1 SGHDT, CDR2 YYEEEE. Notes on the study in general: Greater clonality was observed in lesional scalp samples, especially alopecia totalis/universalis, versus normal scalp.

Alopecia areata patients provided lesional scalp punch biopsies and peripheral blood. The clonotype was recovered from a human donor with alopecia areata. The rearrangement uses TRBV5-6 and TRBJ1-5; 7 bases are a match to TRBD1. Sequenced sample: NKG2D-low CD8+ T cells sorted from blood. As DNA, the CDR3 is TGTGCCAGCAGCTCTATGACAGGGTGGAATCAGCCCCAGCATTTT. It yields the protein CASSSMTGWNQPQHF.